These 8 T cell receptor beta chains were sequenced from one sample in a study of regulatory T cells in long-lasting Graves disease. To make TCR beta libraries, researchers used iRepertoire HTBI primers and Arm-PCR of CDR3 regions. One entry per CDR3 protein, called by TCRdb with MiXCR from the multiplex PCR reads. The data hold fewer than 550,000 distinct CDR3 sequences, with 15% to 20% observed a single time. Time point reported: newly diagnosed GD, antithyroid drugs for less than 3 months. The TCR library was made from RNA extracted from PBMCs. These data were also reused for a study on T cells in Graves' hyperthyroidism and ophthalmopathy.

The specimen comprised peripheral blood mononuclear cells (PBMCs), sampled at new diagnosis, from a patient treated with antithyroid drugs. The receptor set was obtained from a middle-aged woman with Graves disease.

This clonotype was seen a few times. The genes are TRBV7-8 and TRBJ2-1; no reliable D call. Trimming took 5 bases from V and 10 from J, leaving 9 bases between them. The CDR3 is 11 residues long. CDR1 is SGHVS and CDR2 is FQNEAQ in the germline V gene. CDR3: CASSRMGEQFF. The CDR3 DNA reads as TGTGCCAGCAGCAGAATGGGAGAGCAGTTCTTC.

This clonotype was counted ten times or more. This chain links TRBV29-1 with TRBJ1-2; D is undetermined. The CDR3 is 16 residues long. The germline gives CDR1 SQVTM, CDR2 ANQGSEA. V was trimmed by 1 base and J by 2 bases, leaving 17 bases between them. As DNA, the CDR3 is TGCAGCGTTGAAGCCTGGCCGAGGAACCTCAACTATGGCTACACCTTC. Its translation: CSVEAWPRNLNYGYTF.

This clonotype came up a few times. As DNA, the CDR3 is TGTGCCAGTAGTATCAACGCGGGTAACTCTGGAAACACCATATATTTT. Its translation is CASSINAGNSGNTIYF. The gene calls are TRBV19 and TRBJ1-3; the D is unclear. In germline, CDR1 is LNHDA, CDR2 SQIVND (reference sequence). Trimming stripped 3 bases from V and 0 bases from J, with 12 bases between. The CDR3 totals 16 residues.

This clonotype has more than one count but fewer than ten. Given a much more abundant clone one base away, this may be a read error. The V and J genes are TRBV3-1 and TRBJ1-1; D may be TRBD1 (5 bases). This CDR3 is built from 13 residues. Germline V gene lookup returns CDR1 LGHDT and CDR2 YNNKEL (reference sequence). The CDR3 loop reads CTSSQGYARGAFF. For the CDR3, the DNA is TGTACCAGCAGCCAAGGGTACGCGAGGGGTGCTTTCTTT.

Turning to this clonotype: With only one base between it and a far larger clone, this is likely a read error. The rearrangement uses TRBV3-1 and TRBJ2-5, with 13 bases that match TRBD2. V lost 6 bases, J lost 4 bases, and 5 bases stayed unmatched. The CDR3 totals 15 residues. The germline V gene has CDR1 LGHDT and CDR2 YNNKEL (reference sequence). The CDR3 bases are TGTGCCAGCAGTGGGGGGACTAGCGGGACAGAGACCCAGTACTTC. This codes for CASSGGTSGTETQYF.

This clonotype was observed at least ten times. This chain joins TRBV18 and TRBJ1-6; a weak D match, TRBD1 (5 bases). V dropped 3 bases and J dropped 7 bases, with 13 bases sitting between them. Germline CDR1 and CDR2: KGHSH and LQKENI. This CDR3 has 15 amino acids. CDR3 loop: CASSPQRAGNSPLHF. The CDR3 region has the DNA TGTGCCAGCTCACCTCAGAGGGCAGGGAATTCACCCCTCCACTTT.

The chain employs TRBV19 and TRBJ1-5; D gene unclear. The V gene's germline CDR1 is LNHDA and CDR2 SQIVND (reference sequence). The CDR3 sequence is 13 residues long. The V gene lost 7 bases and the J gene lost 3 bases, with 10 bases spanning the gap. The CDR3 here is CASNPHHNQPQHF. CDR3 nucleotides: TGTGCCAGTAACCCCCACCACAATCAGCCCCAGCATTTT.

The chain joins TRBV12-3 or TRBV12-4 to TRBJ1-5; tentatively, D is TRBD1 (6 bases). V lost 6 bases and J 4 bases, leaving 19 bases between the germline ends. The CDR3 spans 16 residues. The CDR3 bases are TGTGCCAGCAGACTCAGGGACAACATACTTAATCAGCCCCAGCATTTT. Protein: CASRLRDNILNQPQHF.